This T cell receptor (beta chain) was sequenced during a study of blood T cell repertoires in COVID-19. Turning to the study itself: Specimens from acute and convalescent COVID-19 originated in the United States, Italy and Spain. In each case, the material was cDNA or gDNA derived from T cells, B-cell-depleted T cells, or PBMCs.

Sequencing used immunoSEQ multiplex PCR; TCRdb keeps in-frame clones, though not all of them. The sample has approximately 330,000 clones, 65% to 90% seen once. After removal of 1 base from V and 0 bases from J, the junction contained 2 bases not matched to a gene. The germline gives CDR1 SGHAT, CDR2 FQNNGV. The CDR3 is 16 amino acids. Material: PBMCs or T cells enriched from blood (not recorded which). The chain recombines TRBV11-2 with TRBJ1-4; TRBD1 matches at 7 bases. The origin of this receptor is a woman aged 40 to 50 with acute COVID-19. In nucleotides, the CDR3 is TGTGCCAGCAGCTTAGGGGACAGTGCAACTAATGAAAAACTGTTTTTT. Protein sequence: CASSLGDSATNEKLFF.